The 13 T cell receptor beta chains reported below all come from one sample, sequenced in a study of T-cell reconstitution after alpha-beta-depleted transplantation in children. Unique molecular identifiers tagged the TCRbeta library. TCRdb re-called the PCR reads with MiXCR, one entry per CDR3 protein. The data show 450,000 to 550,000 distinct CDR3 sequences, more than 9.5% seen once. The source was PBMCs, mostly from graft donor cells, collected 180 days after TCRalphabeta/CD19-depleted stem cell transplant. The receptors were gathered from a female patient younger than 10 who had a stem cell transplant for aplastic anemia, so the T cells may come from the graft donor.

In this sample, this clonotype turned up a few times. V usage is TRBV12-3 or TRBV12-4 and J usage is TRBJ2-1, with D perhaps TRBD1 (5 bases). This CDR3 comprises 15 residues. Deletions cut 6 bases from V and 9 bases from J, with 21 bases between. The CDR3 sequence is CASSLEAGRAAEQFF. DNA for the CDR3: TGTGCCAGCAGCCTAGAAGCAGGCAGGGCGGCTGAGCAGTTCTTC.

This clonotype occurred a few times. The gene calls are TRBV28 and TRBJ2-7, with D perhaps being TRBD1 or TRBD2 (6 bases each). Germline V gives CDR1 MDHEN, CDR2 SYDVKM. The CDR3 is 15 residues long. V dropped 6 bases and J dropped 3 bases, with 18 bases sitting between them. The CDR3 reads CASSLYRGTSYEQYF. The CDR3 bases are TGTGCCAGCAGCCTATATCGCGGGACAAGCTACGAGCAGTACTTC.

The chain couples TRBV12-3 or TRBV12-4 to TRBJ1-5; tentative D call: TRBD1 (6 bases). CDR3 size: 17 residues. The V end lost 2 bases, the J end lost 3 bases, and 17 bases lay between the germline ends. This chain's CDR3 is CASSLPQGPISNQPQHF. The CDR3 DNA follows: TGTGCCAGCAGTTTACCACAGGGTCCGATTTCCAATCAGCCCCAGCATTTT.

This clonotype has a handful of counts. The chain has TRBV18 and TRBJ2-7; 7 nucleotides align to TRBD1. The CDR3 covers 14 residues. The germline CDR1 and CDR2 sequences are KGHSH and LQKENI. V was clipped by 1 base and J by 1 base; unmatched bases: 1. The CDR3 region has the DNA TGTGCCAGCTCACCACTGGGACAGTCCTACGAGCAGTACTTC. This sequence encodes CASSPLGQSYEQYF.

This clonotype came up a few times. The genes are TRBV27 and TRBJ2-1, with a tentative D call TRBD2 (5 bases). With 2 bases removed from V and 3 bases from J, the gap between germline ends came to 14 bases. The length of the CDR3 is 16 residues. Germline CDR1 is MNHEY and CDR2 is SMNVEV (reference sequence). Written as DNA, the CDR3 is TGTGCCAGCAGTTTAACCCCTAGAGGGAACTACAATGAGCAGTTCTTC. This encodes CASSLTPRGNYNEQFF.

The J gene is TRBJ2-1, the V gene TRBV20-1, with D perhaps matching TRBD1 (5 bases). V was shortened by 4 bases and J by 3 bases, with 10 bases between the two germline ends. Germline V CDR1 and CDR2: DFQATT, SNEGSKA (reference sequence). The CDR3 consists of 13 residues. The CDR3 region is CSAKGWVYNEQFF. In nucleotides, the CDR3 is TGCAGTGCTAAGGGGTGGGTCTACAATGAGCAGTTCTTC.

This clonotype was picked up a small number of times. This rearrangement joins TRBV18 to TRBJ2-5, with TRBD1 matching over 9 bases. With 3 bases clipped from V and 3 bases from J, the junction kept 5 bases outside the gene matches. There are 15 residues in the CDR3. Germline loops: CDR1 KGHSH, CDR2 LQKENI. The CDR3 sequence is CASSPDRGGEETQYF. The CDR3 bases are TGTGCCAGCTCACCGGACAGGGGAGGCGAAGAGACCCAGTACTTC.

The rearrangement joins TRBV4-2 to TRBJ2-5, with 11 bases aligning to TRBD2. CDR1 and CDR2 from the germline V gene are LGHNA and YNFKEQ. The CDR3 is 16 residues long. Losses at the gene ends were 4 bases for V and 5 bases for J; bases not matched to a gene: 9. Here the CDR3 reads CASSPLAGGPSETQYF. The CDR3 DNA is TGTGCCAGCAGCCCTTTAGCGGGGGGGCCGAGTGAGACCCAGTACTTC.

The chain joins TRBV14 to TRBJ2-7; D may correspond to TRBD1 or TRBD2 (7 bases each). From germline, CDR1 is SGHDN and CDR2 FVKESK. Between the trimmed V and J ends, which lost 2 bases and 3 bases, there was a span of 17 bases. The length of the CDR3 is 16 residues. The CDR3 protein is CASSQTQGREFYEQYV. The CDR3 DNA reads TGTGCCAGCAGCCAAACACAGGGGAGGGAGTTCTACGAGCAGTACGTC.

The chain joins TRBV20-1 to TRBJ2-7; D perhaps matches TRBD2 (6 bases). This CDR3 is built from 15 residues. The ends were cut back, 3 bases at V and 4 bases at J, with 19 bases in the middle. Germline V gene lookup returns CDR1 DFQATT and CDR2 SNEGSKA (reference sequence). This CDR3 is CSASKPGALRYEQYV. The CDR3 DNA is TGCAGTGCTAGTAAGCCGGGAGCGCTAAGGTACGAGCAGTACGTC.

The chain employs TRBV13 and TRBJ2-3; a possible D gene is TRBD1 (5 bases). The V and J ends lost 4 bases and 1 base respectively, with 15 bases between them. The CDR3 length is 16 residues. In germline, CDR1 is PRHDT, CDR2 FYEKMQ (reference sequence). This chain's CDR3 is CASSYYRKGGTDTQYF. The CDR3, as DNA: TGTGCCAGCAGCTACTACAGGAAAGGGGGCACAGATACGCAGTATTTT.

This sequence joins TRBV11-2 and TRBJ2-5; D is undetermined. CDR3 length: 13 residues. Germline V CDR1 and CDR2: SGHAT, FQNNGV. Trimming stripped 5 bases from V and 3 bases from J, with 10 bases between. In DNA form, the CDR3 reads TGTGCCAGCAGCCATGGGGTAGAAGAGACCCAGTACTTC. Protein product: CASSHGVEETQYF.

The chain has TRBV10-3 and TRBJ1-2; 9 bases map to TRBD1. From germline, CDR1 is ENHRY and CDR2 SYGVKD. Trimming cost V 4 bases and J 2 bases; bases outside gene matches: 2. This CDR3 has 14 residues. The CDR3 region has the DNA TGTGCCATCAGTGGGGGACAGGGAAACTATGGCTACACCTTC. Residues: CAISGGQGNYGYTF.